This T cell receptor beta chain was observed in a study of cytomegalovirus exposure and HLA in healthy donors. The CDR3 is 13 amino acids. CDR1 is GTSNPN and CDR2 is SVGIG in the germline V gene (reference sequence). Trimming stripped 4 bases from V and 4 bases from J, with 11 bases between. Clones were read by immunoSEQ multiplex PCR, and TCRdb kept only the in-frame ones, dropping some. The profile shows more than 150,000 clones, around 89% of them singletons. This TCR derives from a man younger than 35 in good health and CMV-seronegative. The source material was PBMCs. This sequence joins TRBV30 and TRBJ1-5; no firm D call. CDR3 loop: CAWKAQSNQPQHF. The CDR3, as DNA: TGTGCCTGGAAGGCACAGTCTAATCAGCCCCAGCATTTT.